The T cell receptor beta chain described here comes from a study of regulatory T cells in long-lasting Graves disease. Study-level points and caveats: Compared with new cases, persistent Graves' patients showed reduced TCR diversity. Patients with persistent disease showed a bias toward TRBV28, TRBJ1-2 and TRBJ2-5.

A word on this clonotype: Its specificity is unknown.

Time point reported: persistent/refractory GD, antithyroid drugs over 5 years with positive TRAb. PBMCs provided the RNA from which the TCR library was made. Trimming took 5 bases from V and 2 from J, leaving 13 bases between them. Germline V gives CDR1 LNHDA, CDR2 SQIVND (reference sequence). The CDR3 consists of 14 residues. The TCR beta library used iRepertoire HTBI primers with Arm-PCR amplification of CDR3. MiXCR, run by TCRdb on the multiplex PCR reads, gives a single entry per CDR3 protein. The sample yields about 460,000 distinct CDR3 sequences, roughly 23% seen once. The sample was peripheral blood mononuclear cells (PBMCs), taken when the disease was refractory, from a patient treated with antithyroid drugs. This clonotype was obtained from a female donor with Graves disease. The rearrangement uses TRBV19 and TRBJ2-7, with D perhaps given as TRBD1 or TRBD2 (5 bases each). As DNA, the CDR3 is TGTGCCAGTAGTCTCGGGACCGCACCCTACGAGCAGTACTTC. Translation gives CASSLGTAPYEQYF.